Sequencing of this T cell receptor (beta chain) was carried out in a study of naive and memory T cell subsets. This clonotype was found many times. Two oligonucleotides, mixed equimolar, formed the beta constant-region primer covering TRBC1 and TRBC2. TCRdb re-derived calls from the UMI-ligation and nested PCR reads in MiXCR, one entry per CDR3 protein. The sample records about 21,000 distinct CDR3 sequences, approximately 10% being singletons. The ends were cut back, 10 bases at V and 4 bases at J, with 10 bases in the middle. Germline CDR1 and CDR2: LNHDA and SQIVND (reference sequence). The length of the CDR3 is 12 residues. CD4 T cells were positively selected, then CD8 T cells from the CD4-negative fraction.

The clonotype comes from a human donor in good health. The V and J genes are TRBV19 and TRBJ2-2, with D unresolved. What was sequenced was central memory CD8+ T cells from blood. The CDR3 sequence is CATEGFTGELFF. The CDR3 bases are TGTGCCACCGAAGGATTCACCGGGGAGCTGTTTTTT.